These T cell receptor beta chains were read from a single sample in a study of OX40 agonist ivuxolimab in advanced cancers. TCRdb's table, derived via immunoSEQ multiplex PCR, lists solely in-frame clones and lacks some. The sample has about 47,000 clones, about 83% seen once. This specimen was CD4+ or CD8+ T cells sorted from blood, taken in a trial of the OX40 agonist ivuxolimab. These receptors originate from an adult with an advanced solid tumor such as melanoma, head and neck, liver or kidney cancer. Each CDR3 is given with its conserved first and last residue. D genes are given only for firm matches. Some rows mark clone size as missing; the rest say once, few, many or name a class of expanded clone.

DNA	CDR3	D	size	V	J
TGTGCCAGCACCCTAAGGGAGGGGCCCCAGCATTTT	CASTLREGPQHF	.	few	TRBV27	TRBJ1-5
TGTGCCAGCAGCTACAGAGGGTCGCGGGACGAGCAGTACTTC	CASSYRGSRDEQYF	.	once	TRBV7-8	TRBJ2-7
TGTGCCATCAAGGGGCTCGGGGACACTGAAGCTTTCTTT	CAIKGLGDTEAFF	.	.	TRBV10-3	TRBJ1-1
TGTGCCAGTAGTAGCTACCAGGGTAGGGCTCAGGAGAATGAGCAGTTCTTC	CASSSYQGRAQENEQFF	.	.	TRBV19	TRBJ2-1
TGTGCCAGTAGCCGATTAGGGGCTAGCGCAACCTGGGAGACCCAGTACTTC	CASSRLGASATWETQYF	.	.	TRBV19	TRBJ2-5
TGTGCCAGCAGTCTAGGGGGCTGGGATCAGCCCCAGCATTTT	CASSLGGWDQPQHF	TRBD1	.	TRBV5-4	TRBJ1-5
TGCGCCAGCAGCTCACAGGGCCAAGGGGAGCTGTTTTTT	CASSSQGQGELFF	.	.	TRBV5-1	TRBJ2-2
TGTGCCAGCAGCCCCGGGACACCCGCCCCTCAGCCCCAGCATTTT	CASSPGTPAPQPQHF	.	.	TRBV6-1	TRBJ1-5
TGTGCCAGTATGGGATCGGACAGATACAATCAGCCCCAGCATTTT	CASMGSDRYNQPQHF	.	.	TRBV19	TRBJ1-5
TGTGCCAGCTCGCCTTACAGGGGGCAGGATGCTGGGGCCAACGTCCTGACTTTC	CASSPYRGQDAGANVLTF	TRBD1	.	TRBV18	TRBJ2-6
TGTGCCGGGTCTAGCGGGACCCGCACAGATACGCAGTATTTT	CAGSSGTRTDTQYF	TRBD2	.	TRBV25-1	TRBJ2-3
TGTGCCAGTAGTTCCTCCCCGTACCTAAAGGGGCTGAACACTGAAGCTTTCTTT	CASSSSPYLKGLNTEAFF	.	.	TRBV19	TRBJ1-1
TGTGCCAGCAGTATCTTTAGCACGAAAGCTTTCTTT	CASSIFSTKAFF	.	.	TRBV6-1	TRBJ1-1
TGTGCCAGTAGTAAGTCCGCGGTGGGAAAGCATTTT	CASSKSAVGKHF	.	.	TRBV19	TRBJ1-5
TGTGCCATCAGGGATAGCGGGACGATGGCCCCCGGGGAGCTGTTTTTT	CAIRDSGTMAPGELFF	TRBD2	.	TRBV10-3	TRBJ2-2
TGTGCCAGCAGCTCGAAGAACTCCTACGAGCAGTACTTC	CASSSKNSYEQYF	.	.	TRBV7-9	TRBJ2-7
TGCGCCAGCATTTCAGGGTTACGGGGCAATCAGCCCCAGCATTTT	CASISGLRGNQPQHF	.	few	TRBV23-1	TRBJ1-5
TGTGCCAGCAGTAACACGGGGCCCACCTACGAGCAGTACTTC	CASSNTGPTYEQYF	.	.	TRBV6-5	TRBJ2-7
TGCGCCAGCAGTGAGGGGGACAGGGCCGATACGCAGTATTTT	CASSEGDRADTQYF	TRBD1	.	TRBV10-2	TRBJ2-3
TGCGCCAGCAGCTTGGGTGTAGGTGAGACCCAGTACTTC	CASSLGVGETQYF	.	.	TRBV5-1	TRBJ2-5
TGCGCCAGCAGCACGGAAATCCCTTCCGACGAGCAGTACTTC	CASSTEIPSDEQYF	.	.	TRBV5-1	TRBJ2-7
TGTGCCAGCAGTGAATCGGTCCGGACAGGGGCCCCCAAAGCTTTCTTT	CASSESVRTGAPKAFF	TRBD1	few	TRBV25-1	TRBJ1-1
TGCGCCAGCAGCTTGGTACAGGGGGCCACCGGGGAGCTGTTTTTT	CASSLVQGATGELFF	TRBD1	.	TRBV5-1	TRBJ2-2
TGTGCCAGCAGTGACCGGGACAGCGTCTCGGCCGGGGAGCTGTTTTTT	CASSDRDSVSAGELFF	TRBD1	.	TRBV2	TRBJ2-2
TGTGCCAGCAGTTTTTTCGAACAGGGGGAAGAGACCCAGTACTTC	CASSFFEQGEETQYF	TRBD1	.	TRBV27	TRBJ2-5
TGTGCCTGGAGTGTACGACAGACCGAAACAACTAATGAAAAACTGTTTTTT	CAWSVRQTETTNEKLFF	.	.	TRBV30	TRBJ1-4
TGTGCCAGCAGCTTGGGACGGAGATCTGGAAACACCATATATTTT	CASSLGRRSGNTIYF	.	.	TRBV5-6	TRBJ1-3
TGTGCCACCAGCAGGGACAGACAGACAATTCAGTACTTC	CATSRDRQTIQYF	.	.	TRBV15	TRBJ2-4
TGTGCCAGCAGCGTAGAGCCAGCGGGAAAAGAGACCCAGTACTTC	CASSVEPAGKETQYF	TRBD2	.	TRBV9	TRBJ2-5
TGTGCCAGCAGCTTTGGTTCGACACTACCTGAGGAAAAACTGTTTTTT	CASSFGSTLPEEKLFF	.	few	TRBV11-2	TRBJ1-4
TGTGCCAGCAGCCCCGGCATGGGCCCCTACGAGCAGTACTTC	CASSPGMGPYEQYF	.	.	TRBV7-2	TRBJ2-7
TGCAGCGTGGGGAGACAGGGGGAATATTCTCAGCAGTACTTC	CSVGRQGEYSQQYF	TRBD1	few	TRBV29-1	TRBJ2-7
TGTGCCAGCAGCCGGACGGGACAGGGGGACACTGAAGCTTTCTTT	CASSRTGQGDTEAFF	TRBD1	.	TRBV5-4	TRBJ1-1
TGTGCCAGCAGCTTCCCCTCATTACAAAGGAATGAGCAGTTCTTC	CASSFPSLQRNEQFF	.	.	TRBV5-6	TRBJ2-1
TGTGCCAGTAGTATAGAATCTCACAGCACCTACGAGCAGTACTTC	CASSIESHSTYEQYF	.	once	TRBV19	TRBJ2-7
TGCGCCAGCAGCCAAGATCGGGAGGCCTACAATGAGCAGTTCTTC	CASSQDREAYNEQFF	TRBD2	.	TRBV4-1	TRBJ2-1
TGTGCCAGCAGCCTACTAGCGCGGGATTACAATGAGCAGTTCTTC	CASSLLARDYNEQFF	TRBD2	few	TRBV14	TRBJ2-1